The rows below give T cell receptor beta chains drawn from one sample of a study of blood T cells in healthy people across ages. Via MiXCR, TCRdb re-called the 5' RACE reads, giving one row per CDR3 protein. The data show about 830,000 distinct CDR3 sequences, less than 80% seen once. The sample consisted of blood. The source is a man aged 25-40 years in good health. Each CDR3 is given with its conserved first and last residue. The order of the fields is CDR3 protein, CDR3 DNA, V gene, clone size, J gene, D gene. A D gene is named only where the DNA matches it firmly. Not all rows give a size; the values are once, few, many and, for expanded clones, a class.

CDR3 protein: CASSFYRDRKETQYF; CDR3 DNA: TGCGCCAGCAGCTTCTACCGGGACAGAAAAGAGACCCAGTACTTC; V gene: TRBV5-1; clone size: .; J gene: TRBJ2-5; D gene: TRBD1
CDR3 protein: CASSPEVGDRSNTEAFF; CDR3 DNA: TGTGCCAGCTCCCCTGAGGTCGGAGACAGAAGCAACACTGAAGCTTTCTTT; V gene: TRBV18; clone size: .; J gene: TRBJ1-1; D gene: .
CDR3 protein: CASNPSRGGLGDEQFF; CDR3 DNA: TGTGCCAGCAATCCGTCCCGGGGGGGCCTAGGGGATGAGCAGTTCTTC; V gene: TRBV27; clone size: .; J gene: TRBJ2-1; D gene: TRBD2
CDR3 protein: CASSYTGTSVAEQYF; CDR3 DNA: TGTGCCAGCAGTTACACCGGGACTAGCGTTGCCGAGCAGTACTTC; V gene: TRBV6-2/TRBV6-3; clone size: once; J gene: TRBJ2-7; D gene: TRBD2
CDR3 protein: CASSPAATSSYEQYF; CDR3 DNA: TGTGCCAGCAGCCCAGCGGCGACTAGCTCCTACGAGCAGTACTTC; V gene: TRBV7-2; clone size: .; J gene: TRBJ2-7; D gene: .
CDR3 protein: CASSLGGNGRNEQYF; CDR3 DNA: TGTGCCAGCAGCTTAGGAGGGAATGGACGTAACGAGCAGTACTTC; V gene: TRBV7-9; clone size: .; J gene: TRBJ2-7; D gene: .
CDR3 protein: CSVTQGQTNYNEQFF; CDR3 DNA: TGCAGCGTGACCCAGGGACAGACAAATTACAATGAGCAGTTCTTC; V gene: TRBV29-1; clone size: few; J gene: TRBJ2-1; D gene: TRBD1
CDR3 protein: CASSAVQGRGYTF; CDR3 DNA: TGTGCCAGCAGCGCCGTACAGGGGCGCGGCTACACCTTC; V gene: TRBV9; clone size: .; J gene: TRBJ1-2; D gene: TRBD1
CDR3 protein: CASSQVWEGGYEQYF; CDR3 DNA: TGCGCCAGCAGCCAAGTCTGGGAAGGGGGCTACGAGCAGTACTTC; V gene: TRBV4-3; clone size: .; J gene: TRBJ2-7; D gene: .
CDR3 protein: CVSSSGSDEQFF; CDR3 DNA: TGTGTCAGCAGTAGCGGGTCGGATGAGCAGTTCTTC; V gene: TRBV6-6; clone size: .; J gene: TRBJ2-1; D gene: TRBD2
CDR3 protein: CASSQIGLQTDTQYF; CDR3 DNA: TGTGCCAGCAGCCAAATCGGCCTCCAGACAGATACGCAGTATTTT; V gene: TRBV14; clone size: .; J gene: TRBJ2-3; D gene: .
CDR3 protein: CSVPRGTGGTEAFF; CDR3 DNA: TGCAGCGTCCCCAGGGGGACAGGGGGGACTGAAGCTTTCTTT; V gene: TRBV29-1; clone size: few; J gene: TRBJ1-1; D gene: TRBD1
CDR3 protein: CASSSNRVQETQYF; CDR3 DNA: TGTGCCAGCAGCTCAAACAGGGTTCAAGAGACCCAGTACTTC; V gene: TRBV7-2; clone size: .; J gene: TRBJ2-5; D gene: .
CDR3 protein: CASSLFSSSLTDTQYF; CDR3 DNA: TGTGCCAGCAGTTTATTCTCTAGCTCCCTCACAGATACGCAGTATTTT; V gene: TRBV12-3/TRBV12-4; clone size: .; J gene: TRBJ2-3; D gene: .
CDR3 protein: CASSPTGTSGGETQYF; CDR3 DNA: TGTGCCAGCAGCCCAACCGGGACTAGCGGAGGGGAGACCCAGTACTTC; V gene: TRBV7-2; clone size: .; J gene: TRBJ2-5; D gene: TRBD2
CDR3 protein: CASRPRQGSDTQYF; CDR3 DNA: TGTGCCAGCAGACCTCGACAGGGTTCAGATACGCAGTATTTT; V gene: TRBV7-2; clone size: .; J gene: TRBJ2-3; D gene: TRBD1
CDR3 protein: CASSWAGRYYGYTF; CDR3 DNA: TGTGCCAGCAGTTGGGCAGGTCGTTACTATGGCTACACCTTC; V gene: TRBV27; clone size: .; J gene: TRBJ1-2; D gene: .
CDR3 protein: CASSLNRVAGGYTF; CDR3 DNA: TGTGCCAGCAGTTTGAACAGGGTCGCCGGCGGCTACACCTTC; V gene: TRBV12-3/TRBV12-4; clone size: .; J gene: TRBJ1-2; D gene: .
CDR3 protein: CATSRDQVDTSYEQYF; CDR3 DNA: TGTGCCACCAGCAGAGATCAAGTGGACACTTCCTACGAGCAGTACTTC; V gene: TRBV15; clone size: many; J gene: TRBJ2-7; D gene: .
CDR3 protein: CSAESSYNSPLHF; CDR3 DNA: TGCAGTGCGGAGAGCTCCTATAATTCACCCCTCCACTTT; V gene: TRBV20-1; clone size: .; J gene: TRBJ1-6; D gene: .
CDR3 protein: CSVNHSGPDTQYF; CDR3 DNA: TGCAGCGTAAACCACTCGGGGCCCGATACGCAGTATTTT; V gene: TRBV29-1; clone size: .; J gene: TRBJ2-3; D gene: .
CDR3 protein: CASSFGPRYEQYF; CDR3 DNA: TGTGCCAGCAGTTTCGGTCCCAGATACGAGCAGTACTTC; V gene: TRBV27; clone size: few; J gene: TRBJ2-7; D gene: .
CDR3 protein: CSARASGVETQYF; CDR3 DNA: TGCAGTGCTCGGGCTTCCGGGGTGGAGACCCAGTACTTC; V gene: TRBV20-1; clone size: .; J gene: TRBJ2-5; D gene: .
CDR3 protein: CASSVGGINEQFF; CDR3 DNA: TGTGCCAGCAGTGTGGGAGGGATTAACGAGCAGTTCTTC; V gene: TRBV2; clone size: .; J gene: TRBJ2-1; D gene: TRBD2
CDR3 protein: CASSWDGGSYNEQFF; CDR3 DNA: TGTGCCAGCAGTTGGGACGGGGGGTCCTACAATGAGCAGTTCTTC; V gene: TRBV27; clone size: .; J gene: TRBJ2-1; D gene: TRBD2
CDR3 protein: CSVEETGAGEQYF; CDR3 DNA: TGCAGCGTTGAAGAAACAGGGGCCGGGGAGCAGTACTTC; V gene: TRBV29-1; clone size: .; J gene: TRBJ2-5; D gene: TRBD1
CDR3 protein: CASSRTGVYRF; CDR3 DNA: TGTGCCAGCAGTCGCACAGGTGTTTATCGATTC; V gene: TRBV28; clone size: .; J gene: TRBJ2-4; D gene: .
CDR3 protein: CASSFSNSYNSPLHF; CDR3 DNA: TGTGCCAGCAGTTTCTCAAATTCCTATAATTCACCCCTCCACTTT; V gene: TRBV6-5; clone size: few; J gene: TRBJ1-6; D gene: .
CDR3 protein: CASSQDSRVAGELFF; CDR3 DNA: TGCGCCAGCAGCCAAGATTCCAGGGTTGCCGGGGAGCTGTTTTTT; V gene: TRBV4-3; clone size: .; J gene: TRBJ2-2; D gene: .
CDR3 protein: CASSLSSGRHEQYF; CDR3 DNA: TGTGCCAGCAGTTTATCCTCAGGACGCCACGAGCAGTACTTC; V gene: TRBV27; clone size: .; J gene: TRBJ2-7; D gene: .
CDR3 protein: CASSLSGVRGGQTYEQYF; CDR3 DNA: TGTGCCAGCAGTTTGTCGGGCGTGCGGGGGGGGCAAACCTACGAGCAGTACTTC; V gene: TRBV28; clone size: once; J gene: TRBJ2-7; D gene: TRBD2
CDR3 protein: CSATLGVFDYTF; CDR3 DNA: TGCAGTGCCACCTTAGGGGTTTTTGACTACACCTTC; V gene: TRBV20-1; clone size: .; J gene: TRBJ1-2; D gene: .